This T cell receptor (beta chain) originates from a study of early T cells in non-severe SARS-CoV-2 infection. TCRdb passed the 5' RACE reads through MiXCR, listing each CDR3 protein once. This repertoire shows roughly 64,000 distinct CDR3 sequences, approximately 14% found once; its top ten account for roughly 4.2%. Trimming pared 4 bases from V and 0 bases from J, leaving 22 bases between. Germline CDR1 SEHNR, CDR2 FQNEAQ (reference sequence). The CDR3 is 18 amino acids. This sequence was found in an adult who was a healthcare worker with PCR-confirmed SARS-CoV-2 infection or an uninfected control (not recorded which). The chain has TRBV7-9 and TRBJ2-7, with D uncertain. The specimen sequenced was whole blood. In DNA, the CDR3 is TGTGCCAGCAGCTCTGGCGAGGTAGGCCGACACCTCTCCTACGAGCAGTACTTC. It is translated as CASSSGEVGRHLSYEQYF.